This T cell receptor (beta chain) was observed in a study of CD8+ T cells in alopecia areata. About the study: Those patients who were treated received oral tofacitinib, which was given at 5 to 10 mg twice daily for moderate-to-severe alopecia areata. Findings and caveats of the study: Higher clonality was seen in lesional scalp than in normal scalp, especially in alopecia totalis/universalis.

Regarding this clone: Antigen: not known.

The CDR3 spans 15 residues. V lost 4 bases and J 6 bases, leaving 15 bases between the germline ends. Germline-derived CDR1 and CDR2 are SEHNR and FQNEAQ (reference sequence). Reverse transcribed after extraction, RNA yielded cDNA as the sequencing template. Only in-frame clones appear in the TCRdb table, and some are missing; sequencing was by immunoSEQ multiplex PCR. This table has 150,000 to 200,000 clones, 65% to 75% appearing once. This sequence was found in a human donor with alopecia areata. The input for sequencing was CD8+ T cells sorted from blood, taken at week 0. The rearrangement joins TRBV7-9 to TRBJ1-4; D unresolved. The CDR3 protein is CASSYLGTHDEKLFF. The CDR3 coding sequence is TGTGCCAGCAGCTATCTCGGCACCCATGATGAAAAACTGTTTTTT.